These T cell receptor beta chains were read from a single sample in a study of CD8 T cells in ankylosing spondylitis. TCRdb called the 5' RACE reads again in MiXCR, with one record for every CDR3 protein. The sample consists of roughly 700,000 distinct CDR3 sequences, 15% to 20% of them appearing once. The sequencing sample was made of blood, either unsorted or a sorted T cell fraction (not recorded which). The receptor set was obtained from a male donor with ankylosing spondylitis. Both conserved end residues are trimmed from each CDR3.

v_gene: TRBV29-1
CDR3aa: SVVGGEGYT

v_gene: TRBV12-3/TRBV12-4
CDR3aa: ASSLRKNYGYT

v_gene: TRBV12-3/TRBV12-4
CDR3aa: ASSFMETQY

v_gene: TRBV6-8
CDR3aa: ASSYSGGNTIY

v_gene: TRBV7-9
CDR3aa: ASSLARGALKYEQF

v_gene: TRBV5-1
CDR3aa: ASSFPGGAYNEQF

v_gene: TRBV5-1
CDR3aa: ASSLKGQGVFAYEQY

v_gene: TRBV12-3/TRBV12-4
CDR3aa: ASSFQGAYEQY

v_gene: TRBV13
CDR3aa: ASSLNGGGTYEQY

v_gene: TRBV20-1
CDR3aa: SARTGYGGTEAF

v_gene: TRBV3-1
CDR3aa: ASRPASGNTIY

v_gene: TRBV5-1
CDR3aa: ASSLVGTGGAGNEQF

v_gene: TRBV20-1
CDR3aa: SARDLENSYNSPLH

v_gene: TRBV11-2
CDR3aa: ASSLVPAGVRYEQY

v_gene: TRBV28
CDR3aa: ASSLRGLDRDSYNEQF

v_gene: TRBV5-1
CDR3aa: ASSLSQPGIYEQY

v_gene: TRBV11-2
CDR3aa: ASSRGGGGELF

v_gene: TRBV6-1
CDR3aa: ASSKTLSRMNTEAF

v_gene: TRBV28
CDR3aa: ASGLGGSNQPQH

v_gene: TRBV9
CDR3aa: ASSTPQGRGEKLF

v_gene: TRBV4-2
CDR3aa: ASSPSQGAKDTIY

v_gene: TRBV27
CDR3aa: ASRLAGGGTQY

v_gene: TRBV3-1
CDR3aa: ASSLNLASTSTDTQY

v_gene: TRBV7-9
CDR3aa: ASSPVSTEAF

v_gene: TRBV12-3/TRBV12-4
CDR3aa: ASSVASAEAF

v_gene: TRBV12-3/TRBV12-4
CDR3aa: ASSFRQGAHYEQY

v_gene: TRBV10-3
CDR3aa: AISETGTGRNTEAF

v_gene: TRBV20-1
CDR3aa: SAHPSLAGKEQF

v_gene: TRBV12-3/TRBV12-4
CDR3aa: ASSFWGSDTGELF

v_gene: TRBV7-2
CDR3aa: ASSLSAGLF

v_gene: TRBV9
CDR3aa: ASSVGAYGSYNEQF

v_gene: TRBV2
CDR3aa: ASSGGRLNSPLH

v_gene: TRBV12-3/TRBV12-4
CDR3aa: ASSFIKGANTGELF

v_gene: TRBV5-1
CDR3aa: ASRVAGAYEQY

v_gene: TRBV27
CDR3aa: ASSSSANTGELF

v_gene: TRBV20-1
CDR3aa: SAEDISTDTQY

v_gene: TRBV24-1
CDR3aa: ATSDSHTDTQY

v_gene: TRBV7-2
CDR3aa: ASSYGQGPNYGYT

v_gene: TRBV11-2
CDR3aa: ASSSWTSGATGELF

v_gene: TRBV12-3/TRBV12-4
CDR3aa: ASSTQWGNQPQH

v_gene: TRBV6-5
CDR3aa: ASSYSGSISYNEQF

v_gene: TRBV5-5
CDR3aa: ASSLAAQPQH

v_gene: TRBV7-9
CDR3aa: ASSFADRAAVGYT

v_gene: TRBV20-1
CDR3aa: SALPLAETTDTQY

v_gene: TRBV12-5
CDR3aa: ASGLVVERGLAKNIQY

v_gene: TRBV12-5
CDR3aa: ASAFTGLYNEQF

v_gene: TRBV24-1
CDR3aa: ATLDQYNEQF

v_gene: TRBV19
CDR3aa: ASSILGQGATKNIQY

v_gene: TRBV29-1
CDR3aa: SVGPWGANEKLF